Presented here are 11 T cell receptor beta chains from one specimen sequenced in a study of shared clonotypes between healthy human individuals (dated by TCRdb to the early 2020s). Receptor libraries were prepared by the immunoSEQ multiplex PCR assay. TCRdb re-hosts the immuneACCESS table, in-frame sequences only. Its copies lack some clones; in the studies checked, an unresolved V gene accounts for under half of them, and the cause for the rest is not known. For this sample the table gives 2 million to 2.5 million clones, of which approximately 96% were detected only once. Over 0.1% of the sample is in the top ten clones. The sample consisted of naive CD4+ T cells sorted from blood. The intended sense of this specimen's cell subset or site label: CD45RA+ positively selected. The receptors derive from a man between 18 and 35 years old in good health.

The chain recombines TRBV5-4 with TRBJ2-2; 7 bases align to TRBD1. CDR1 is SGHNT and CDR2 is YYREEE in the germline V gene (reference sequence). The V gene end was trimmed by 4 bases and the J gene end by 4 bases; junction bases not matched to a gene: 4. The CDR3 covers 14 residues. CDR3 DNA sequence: TGTGCCAGCAGCGACGCAGGGGGCACCGGGGAGCTGTTTTTT. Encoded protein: CASSDAGGTGELFF.

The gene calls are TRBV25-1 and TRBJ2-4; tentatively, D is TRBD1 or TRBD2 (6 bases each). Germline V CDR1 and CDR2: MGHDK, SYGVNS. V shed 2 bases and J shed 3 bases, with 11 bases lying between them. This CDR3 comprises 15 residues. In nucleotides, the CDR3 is TGTGCCAGCAGTGAACCGGGGGCGGGCAAAAACATTCAGTACTTC. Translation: CASSEPGAGKNIQYF.

The CDR3 sequence is CASSLGDSSLNSPLHF. CDR3 coding DNA: TGCGCCAGCAGCTTGGGGGACAGTAGCCTAAATTCACCCCTCCACTTT. This rearrangement joins TRBV5-1 to TRBJ1-6; TRBD1 aligns across 7 bases. Germline loops: CDR1 SGHRS, CDR2 YFSETQ. The V and J ends lost 0 bases and 7 bases, in that order; junction bases with no gene match: 7. This CDR3 has 16 residues.

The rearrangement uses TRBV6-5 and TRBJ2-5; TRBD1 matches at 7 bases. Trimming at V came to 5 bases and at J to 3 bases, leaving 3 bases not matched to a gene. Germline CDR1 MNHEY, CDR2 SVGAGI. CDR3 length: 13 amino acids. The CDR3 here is CASSEGQKETQYF. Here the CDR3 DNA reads TGTGCCAGCAGTGAGGGACAGAAAGAGACCCAGTACTTC.

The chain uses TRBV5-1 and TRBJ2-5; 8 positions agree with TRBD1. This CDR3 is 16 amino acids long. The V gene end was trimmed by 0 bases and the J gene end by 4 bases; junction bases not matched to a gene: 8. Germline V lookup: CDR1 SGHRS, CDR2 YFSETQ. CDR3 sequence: CASSLGQGAFRETQYF. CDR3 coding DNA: TGCGCCAGCAGCTTGGGGCAGGGGGCCTTTCGAGAGACCCAGTACTTC.

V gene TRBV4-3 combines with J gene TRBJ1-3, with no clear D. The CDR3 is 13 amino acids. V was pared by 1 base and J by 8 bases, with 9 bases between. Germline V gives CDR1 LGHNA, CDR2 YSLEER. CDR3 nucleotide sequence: TGCGCCAGCAGCCAAGCCGGCTCGGACACCATATATTTT. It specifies CASSQAGSDTIYF.

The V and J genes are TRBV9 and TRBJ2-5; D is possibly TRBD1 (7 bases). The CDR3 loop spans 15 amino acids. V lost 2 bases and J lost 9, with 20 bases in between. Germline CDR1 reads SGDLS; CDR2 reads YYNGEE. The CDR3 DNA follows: TGTGCCAGCAGCGTTGCAGGGGGAGGAATAGGGGCCCAGTACTTC. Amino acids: CASSVAGGGIGAQYF.

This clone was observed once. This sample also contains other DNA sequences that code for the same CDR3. DNA of the CDR3: TGTGCCAGCAGCCAAGGGGCACGGGAAAAACTGTTTTTT. Amino acids: CASSQGAREKLFF. The gene calls are TRBV14 and TRBJ1-4; no definite D call. This CDR3 is built from 13 residues. Trimming stripped 1 base from V and 8 bases from J, with 8 bases between. Germline V gene lookup returns CDR1 SGHDN and CDR2 FVKESK.

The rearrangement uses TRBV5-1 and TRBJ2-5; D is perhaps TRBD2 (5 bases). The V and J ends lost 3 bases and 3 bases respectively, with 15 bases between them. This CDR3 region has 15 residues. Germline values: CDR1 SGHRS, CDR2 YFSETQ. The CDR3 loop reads CASSSIGGREETQYF. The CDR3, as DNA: TGCGCCAGCAGCTCGATTGGCGGGCGAGAAGAGACCCAGTACTTC.

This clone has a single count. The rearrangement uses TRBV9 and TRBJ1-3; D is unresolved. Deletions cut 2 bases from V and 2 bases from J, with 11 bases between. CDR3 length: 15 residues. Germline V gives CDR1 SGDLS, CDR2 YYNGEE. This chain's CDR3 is CASSVFVAPGNTIYF. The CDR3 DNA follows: TGTGCCAGCAGCGTCTTCGTCGCCCCTGGAAACACCATATATTTT.

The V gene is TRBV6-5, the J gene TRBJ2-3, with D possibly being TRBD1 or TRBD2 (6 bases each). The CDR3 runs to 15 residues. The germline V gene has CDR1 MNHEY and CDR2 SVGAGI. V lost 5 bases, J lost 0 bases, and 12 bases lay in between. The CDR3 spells CASSHRGQSTDTQYF. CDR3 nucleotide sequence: TGTGCCAGCAGTCACCGGGGGCAGAGCACAGATACGCAGTATTTT.